These T cell receptor beta chains were read from a single sample in a study of T cells in localized non-small cell lung cancer. Produced via immunoSEQ multiplex PCR; TCRdb's table is partial and in-frame only. This sample has roughly 35,000 clones, with approximately 93% found just once. The specimen comprised peripheral blood, sampled before any cancer treatment. Receptors originate from an older female donor with stage I lung adenocarcinoma. Both conserved end residues are part of each CDR3. The D gene is left open where the match is weak. Size tells how often a clone was seen (once, few, many) or the class of an expanded clone, and some rows leave it out.

NA	TRBV28	NA	TRBJ1-2	CASSFLNYGYTF	TGTGCCAGCAGTTTTCTAAACTATGGCTACACCTTC
NA	TRBV11-3	NA	TRBJ2-2	CASSLEGNTGELFF	TGTGCCAGCAGCTTAGAAGGGAACACCGGGGAGCTGTTTTTT
NA	TRBV9	TRBD2	TRBJ2-1	CASSITGLAVEQFF	TGTGCCAGCAGCATCACCGGACTAGCGGTCGAGCAGTTCTTC
once	TRBV5-5	NA	TRBJ1-5	CASSLEGPQHF	TGTGCCAGCAGCCTGGAGGGGCCCCAGCATTTT
NA	TRBV7-9	TRBD2	TRBJ2-2	CASSSMGLAGVPGELFF	TGTGCCAGCAGCTCAATGGGACTAGCGGGAGTCCCCGGGGAGCTGTTTTTT
NA	TRBV5-1	NA	TRBJ2-2	CASSLRWDSGELFF	TGCGCCAGCAGCTTGAGGTGGGATTCCGGGGAGCTGTTTTTT
NA	TRBV5-4	TRBD1	TRBJ2-1	CASSLGIMGQGYNEQFF	TGTGCCAGCAGCTTGGGCATAATGGGACAGGGTTACAATGAGCAGTTCTTC
NA	TRBV19	TRBD1	TRBJ1-2	CASSMDRGPYGYTF	TGTGCCAGTAGTATGGACAGGGGTCCCTATGGCTACACCTTC
NA	TRBV6-4	NA	TRBJ2-1	CASKSDPGNPYNEQFF	TGTGCCAGCAAGAGTGATCCAGGAAACCCCTACAATGAGCAGTTCTTC
NA	TRBV9	NA	TRBJ2-2	CASSARTSENTGELFF	TGTGCCAGCAGCGCTCGGACTTCGGAGAACACCGGGGAGCTGTTTTTT
NA	TRBV14	NA	TRBJ1-3	CASSQTQKMTVGNTIYF	TGTGCCAGCAGCCAAACCCAGAAGATGACGGTCGGAAACACCATATATTTT
NA	TRBV7-9	NA	TRBJ2-3	CASSLVGEDTQYF	TGTGCCAGCAGCTTAGTAGGGGAGGATACGCAGTATTTT
NA	TRBV4-2	NA	TRBJ1-1	CASSQENRNTEAFF	TGTGCCAGCAGCCAAGAGAACAGGAACACTGAAGCTTTCTTT
NA	TRBV6-6	NA	TRBJ1-3	CASSWTVSGNTIYF	TGTGCCAGCAGTTGGACAGTCTCTGGAAACACCATATATTTT
NA	TRBV6-5	NA	TRBJ2-6	CASQGGPGANVLTF	TGTGCCAGCCAAGGGGGTCCCGGGGCCAACGTCCTGACTTTC
NA	TRBV9	NA	TRBJ2-1	CASSVDLAYNEQFF	TGTGCCAGCAGCGTAGACCTAGCATACAATGAGCAGTTCTTC
NA	TRBV4-1	TRBD1	TRBJ1-6	CASSQSLQGGNSPLHF	TGCGCCAGCAGCCAATCCTTACAGGGGGGTAATTCACCCCTCCACTTT
NA	TRBV7-9	NA	TRBJ1-2	CASSLARGETSGYTF	TGTGCCAGCAGCTTAGCGCGGGGGGAGACGTCTGGCTACACCTTC
NA	TRBV5-1	NA	TRBJ1-1	CASSSQGAGMNTEAFF	TGCGCCAGCAGTTCTCAGGGTGCGGGGATGAACACTGAAGCTTTCTTT
NA	TRBV7-9	TRBD1	TRBJ1-1	CASSFRTGGAPEAFF	TGTGCCAGCAGCTTCCGGACAGGGGGGGCCCCTGAAGCTTTCTTT
NA	TRBV7-6	NA	TRBJ1-4	CASSSGSGNEKLFF	TGTGCCAGCAGCTCAGGTTCGGGTAATGAAAAACTGTTTTTT
NA	TRBV29-1	TRBD1	TRBJ2-4	CSVNRGTKNIQYF	TGCAGCGTTAACAGGGGCACCAAAAACATTCAGTACTTC
NA	TRBV19	TRBD1	TRBJ1-5	CASNWKGADNQPQHF	TGTGCCAGTAATTGGAAGGGGGCGGACAATCAGCCCCAGCATTTT
NA	TRBV6-5	TRBD2	TRBJ2-1	CASQLAAYNEQFF	TGTGCCAGCCAACTAGCGGCTTACAATGAGCAGTTCTTC
once	TRBV4-1	TRBD1	TRBJ2-5	CASSGGQGFLEETQYF	TGCGCCAGCAGCGGGGGACAGGGCTTTTTAGAAGAGACCCAGTACTTC
NA	TRBV7-8	TRBD2	TRBJ2-1	CASSFSSGYNEQFF	TGTGCCAGCAGCTTCTCTAGCGGGTACAATGAGCAGTTCTTC
NA	TRBV11-2	NA	TRBJ1-1	CASSLGSRVMGTEAFF	TGTGCCAGCAGCTTGGGTTCCCGGGTCATGGGCACTGAAGCTTTCTTT
NA	TRBV7-9	TRBD1	TRBJ1-1	CASSPRSGGTEAFF	TGTGCCAGCAGCCCCCGATCAGGGGGCACTGAAGCTTTCTTT
NA	TRBV9	TRBD2	TRBJ2-2	CASSGQGGAGELFF	TGTGCCAGCAGCGGGCAGGGAGGGGCCGGGGAGCTGTTTTTT
NA	TRBV7-8	TRBD1	TRBJ2-7	CASSLIEGAYYEQYF	TGTGCCAGCAGCCTTATCGAGGGGGCGTACTACGAGCAGTACTTC
NA	TRBV19	TRBD1	TRBJ1-4	CASSARTGFEKLFF	TGTGCCAGTAGTGCAAGGACAGGGTTTGAAAAACTGTTTTTT
NA	TRBV2	TRBD2	TRBJ2-2	CASRLAGGTGELFF	TGTGCCAGCAGGCTAGCGGGAGGTACCGGGGAGCTGTTTTTT
NA	TRBV7-8	NA	TRBJ2-5	CASSLGLQETQYF	TGTGCCAGCAGCTTAGGCCTCCAAGAGACCCAGTACTTC
once	TRBV25-1	TRBD2	TRBJ2-4	CASRGLAGGGQYF	TGTGCCAGCAGGGGACTAGCGGGAGGAGGTCAGTACTTC
NA	TRBV6-6	TRBD2	TRBJ2-1	CASRTNSGGTYNEQFF	TGTGCCAGCAGGACAAATAGCGGGGGGACCTACAATGAGCAGTTCTTC
NA	TRBV10-3	NA	TRBJ1-1	CAISVLGTEAFF	TGTGCCATCAGTGTTTTGGGAACTGAAGCTTTCTTT
NA	TRBV30	NA	TRBJ1-1	CAWSVGVRNTEAFF	TGTGCCTGGAGTGTAGGGGTCCGGAACACTGAAGCTTTCTTT
NA	TRBV27	TRBD1	TRBJ1-5	CASSPRTQGVRNQPQHF	TGTGCCAGCAGTCCCCGCACACAGGGGGTGAGAAATCAGCCCCAGCATTTT
once	TRBV5-1	TRBD1	TRBJ2-3	CASTPPRGTGSTDTQYF	TGCGCCAGCACCCCGCCAAGGGGGACAGGGAGTACAGATACGCAGTATTTT
NA	TRBV5-1	NA	TRBJ2-2	CASSSRFEGGAAGELFF	TGCGCCAGCAGCTCCCGCTTTGAGGGGGGAGCGGCCGGGGAGCTGTTTTTT
NA	TRBV5-1	TRBD1	TRBJ1-2	CASSPRQGPNYGYTF	TGCGCCAGCAGCCCCAGACAGGGTCCTAACTATGGCTACACCTTC
NA	TRBV7-3	TRBD1	TRBJ2-5	CASSPGTAYQETQYF	TGTGCCAGCAGCCCCGGGACAGCGTACCAAGAGACCCAGTACTTC
NA	TRBV30	NA	TRBJ2-7	CAWSVGLGPAYEQYF	TGTGCCTGGAGTGTAGGACTTGGACCGGCCTACGAGCAGTACTTC